Shown below are 9 T cell receptor beta chains from a single sample sequenced in a study of blood T cells in healthy people across ages. Through a sample-barcoded 5' primer and a J-beta primer mix, a second PCR was run for 7 to 11 cycles. TCRdb fed the 5' RACE reads into MiXCR, producing one record per CDR3 protein. The sample lists hundreds of thousands of distinct CDR3 sequences; under 25% were seen once. Source material: blood. The receptors come from a man aged 70-80 years in good health.

The genes are TRBV12-3 or TRBV12-4 and TRBJ1-2; D is ambiguous. Trimming cost V 3 bases and J 2 bases, with 7 bases left between them. CDR3 length: 13 residues. Here the CDR3 reads CASSLRVNYGYTF. The CDR3 nucleotides read TGTGCCAGCAGTTTGAGGGTGAACTATGGCTACACCTTC.

This clonotype was seen many times. V usage is TRBV20-1 and J usage is TRBJ1-1; D unresolved. Germline CDR1 DFQATT, CDR2 SNEGSKA (reference sequence). CDR3 length equals 13 residues. Trimming left V 0 bases short and J 1 base short, with 6 bases between. The CDR3 is CSARDVKNTEAFF. In DNA, the CDR3 is TGCAGTGCTAGAGATGTGAAGAACACTGAAGCTTTCTTT.

The chain links TRBV6-2 or TRBV6-3 to TRBJ1-1, with TRBD1 as a possible D gene (5 bases). The CDR3 has 14 residues. In germline, CDR1 is MNHEY, CDR2 SVGEGT. The V end lost 2 bases, the J end lost 2 bases, and 9 bases lay between the germline ends. The chain's CDR3 is CASSYEGSNTEAFF. The CDR3 DNA reads as TGTGCCAGCAGTTACGAGGGGAGCAACACTGAAGCTTTCTTT.

The genes are TRBV28 and TRBJ2-3, with 7 positions matching TRBD2. CDR3 length: 16 residues. Germline CDR1 reads MDHEN; CDR2 reads SYDVKM. V lost 3 bases, J lost 2 bases, and 8 bases stayed unmatched. The CDR3 region is CASSFRAGVNTDTQYF. In DNA, the CDR3 is TGTGCCAGCAGTTTCCGGGCGGGGGTCAACACAGATACGCAGTATTTT.

This chain connects TRBV20-1 to TRBJ2-3; TRBD2 aligns across 10 bases. The V and J ends lost 0 bases and 9 bases, in that order; junction bases with no gene match: 9. The CDR3 sequence is 15 residues long. Germline lookup yields CDR1 DFQATT and CDR2 SNEGSKA (reference sequence). In DNA, the CDR3 is TGCAGTGCTAGAGATCTCAGGGCTAGCGGGAGAACGCAGTATTTT. Translation: CSARDLRASGRTQYF.

The J gene is TRBJ1-5, the V gene TRBV29-1; the match to TRBD1 covers 8 bases. This CDR3 comprises 13 residues. V shed 3 bases and J 7 bases; nucleotides not matched to a gene: 5. CDR1 is SQVTM, CDR2 ANQGSEA, per germline. The CDR3, as DNA: TGCAGCGTTGATACAGGGGGGGGACAGCCCCAGCATTTT. Translated: CSVDTGGGQPQHF.

The chain carries TRBV6-5 and TRBJ2-1; the D gene is possibly TRBD2 (6 bases). The CDR3 totals 11 residues. The V end lost 7 bases, the J end lost 13 bases, and 14 bases lay between the germline ends. Looked up from germline, CDR1 is MNHEY and CDR2 is SVGAGI. CDR3 residues: CASTRGTSQFF. In nucleotides, the CDR3 is TGTGCCAGCACACGGGGGACTTCCCAGTTCTTC.

This clonotype was observed a handful of times. The chain uses TRBV20-1 and TRBJ1-5, with a possible D match to TRBD1 (5 bases). This CDR3 has 15 amino acids. Germline lookup yields CDR1 DFQATT and CDR2 SNEGSKA (reference sequence). The V gene lost 3 bases and the J gene lost 0 bases, with 12 bases spanning the gap. CDR3 region: CSASPGTYSNQPQHF. CDR3 nucleotide sequence: TGCAGTGCTAGTCCCGGGACGTATAGCAATCAGCCCCAGCATTTT.

The rearrangement joins TRBV15 to TRBJ2-5; D possibly matches TRBD1 or TRBD2 (5 bases each). Trimming took 4 bases from V and 9 from J, leaving 21 bases between them. CDR3 length equals 15 residues. CDR1 is LNHNV, CDR2 YYDKDF, per germline (reference sequence). CDR3 DNA: TGTGCCACCAGCAAGGGACGTAACGAGGTGGAGCCCCAGTACTTC. It translates to CATSKGRNEVEPQYF.